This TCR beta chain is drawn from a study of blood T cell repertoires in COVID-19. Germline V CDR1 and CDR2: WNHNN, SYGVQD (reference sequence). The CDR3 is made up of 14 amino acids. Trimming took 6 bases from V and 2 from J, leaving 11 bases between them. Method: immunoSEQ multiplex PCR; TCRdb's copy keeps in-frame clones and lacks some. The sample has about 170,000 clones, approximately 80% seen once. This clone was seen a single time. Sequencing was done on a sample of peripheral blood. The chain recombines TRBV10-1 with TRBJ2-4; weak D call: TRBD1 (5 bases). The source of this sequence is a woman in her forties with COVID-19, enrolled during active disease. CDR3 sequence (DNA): TGCGCCAGCAGCTCCCAGGGTTCCAAAAACATTCAGTACTTC. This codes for CASSSQGSKNIQYF.